The rows below give T cell receptor beta chains drawn from one sample of a study of blood T cell repertoires in COVID-19. TCRdb's table, derived via immunoSEQ multiplex PCR, lists solely in-frame clones and lacks some. The sample holds some 370,000 clones, more than 70% seen once. The sample consisted of peripheral blood. The receptors were gathered from a man aged 40-55 years with acute or convalescent COVID-19. CDR3s include the opening cysteine and the closing phenylalanine or tryptophan. D genes are given only for firm matches. Where a row states a size, it is once, few, many or the class of an expanded clone; other rows omit it.

J	size	V	length	D	DNA	CDR3
TRBJ1-5	.	TRBV4-2	16	.	TGTGCCAGCAGCCAAGGGCAGGGACACCTAAATCAGCCCCAGCATTTT	CASSQGQGHLNQPQHF
TRBJ1-1	.	TRBV28	17	TRBD1	TGTGCCAGCAGTTTTATTCTTACGACAGGGGGAATGACTGAAGCTTTCTTT	CASSFILTTGGMTEAFF
TRBJ1-3	.	TRBV30	15	TRBD1	TGTGCCTGGGGTCCCGGGACAGGGACTGGAAACACCATATATTTT	CAWGPGTGTGNTIYF
TRBJ1-1	.	TRBV5-1	15	.	TGCGCCAGCAGCTTGGCCTGGGGAGGGGGCACTGAAGCTTTCTTT	CASSLAWGGGTEAFF
TRBJ2-1	.	TRBV4-2	14	.	TGTGCCAGCAGCCAAGATTCCGGGTTGAATGAGCAGTTCTTC	CASSQDSGLNEQFF
TRBJ1-6	.	TRBV3-1/TRBV3-2	14	.	TGTGCCAGCACCTCGACAGTGGATAATTCACCCCTCCACTTT	CASTSTVDNSPLHF
TRBJ1-1	.	TRBV18	13	.	TGTGCCAGCTCACCTAGGACAGTCGAGGAGGCTTTCTTT	CASSPRTVEEAFF
TRBJ1-1	.	TRBV6-6	14	TRBD1	TGTGCCAGCACTTGGACAGGAACGAACACTGAAGCTTTCTTT	CASTWTGTNTEAFF
TRBJ1-4	.	TRBV18	14	TRBD1	TGTGCCAGCTCACCACGACAGGGGATTGAAAAACTGTTTTTT	CASSPRQGIEKLFF
TRBJ2-3	once	TRBV30	12	TRBD1	TGTGCCTTAGGACAGGGGCGTGATACGCAGTATTTT	CALGQGRDTQYF
TRBJ2-7	.	TRBV5-4	15	TRBD1	TGTGCCAGCAGCCGATTACAGGGGGGTTACTACGAGCAGTACTTC	CASSRLQGGYYEQYF
TRBJ1-1	once	TRBV7-6	15	.	TGTGCCAGCAGCTTACGCCGGGGGGGGCGGACTGAAGCTTTCTTT	CASSLRRGGRTEAFF
TRBJ1-2	many	TRBV13	14	TRBD1	TGTGCCAGCAGCCAAGGGACAGGGGGCTATGGCTACACCTTC	CASSQGTGGYGYTF
TRBJ2-3	.	TRBV5-4	17	.	TGTGCCAGCAGCTTGGTCCGAGCTGAATTAGGCACAGATACGCAGTATTTT	CASSLVRAELGTDTQYF
TRBJ2-2	.	TRBV5-1	16	.	TGCGCCAGCAGCCTCTCACCGGGGGGCCCCACCGGGGAGCTGTTTTTT	CASSLSPGGPTGELFF
TRBJ2-5	.	TRBV19	13	.	TGTGCCAGTAGTATACAGGGGAAAGAGACCCAGTACTTC	CASSIQGKETQYF
TRBJ2-3	.	TRBV2	14	TRBD2	TGTGCCACCCGACTAGCGGGAGGCACAGATACGCAGTATTTT	CATRLAGGTDTQYF
TRBJ2-5	.	TRBV27	13	.	TGTGCCAGCAGTTTATTCGGCGGGGAGACCCAGTACTTC	CASSLFGGETQYF
TRBJ2-7	.	TRBV27	15	.	TGTGCCAGCAGTTCCCGGACAGCTTACTCCTACGAGCAGTACTTC	CASSSRTAYSYEQYF
TRBJ2-7	few	TRBV6-5	15	.	TGTGCCAGCACCGCTTCCAGGCTAAGCTCCTACGAGCAGTACTTC	CASTASRLSSYEQYF